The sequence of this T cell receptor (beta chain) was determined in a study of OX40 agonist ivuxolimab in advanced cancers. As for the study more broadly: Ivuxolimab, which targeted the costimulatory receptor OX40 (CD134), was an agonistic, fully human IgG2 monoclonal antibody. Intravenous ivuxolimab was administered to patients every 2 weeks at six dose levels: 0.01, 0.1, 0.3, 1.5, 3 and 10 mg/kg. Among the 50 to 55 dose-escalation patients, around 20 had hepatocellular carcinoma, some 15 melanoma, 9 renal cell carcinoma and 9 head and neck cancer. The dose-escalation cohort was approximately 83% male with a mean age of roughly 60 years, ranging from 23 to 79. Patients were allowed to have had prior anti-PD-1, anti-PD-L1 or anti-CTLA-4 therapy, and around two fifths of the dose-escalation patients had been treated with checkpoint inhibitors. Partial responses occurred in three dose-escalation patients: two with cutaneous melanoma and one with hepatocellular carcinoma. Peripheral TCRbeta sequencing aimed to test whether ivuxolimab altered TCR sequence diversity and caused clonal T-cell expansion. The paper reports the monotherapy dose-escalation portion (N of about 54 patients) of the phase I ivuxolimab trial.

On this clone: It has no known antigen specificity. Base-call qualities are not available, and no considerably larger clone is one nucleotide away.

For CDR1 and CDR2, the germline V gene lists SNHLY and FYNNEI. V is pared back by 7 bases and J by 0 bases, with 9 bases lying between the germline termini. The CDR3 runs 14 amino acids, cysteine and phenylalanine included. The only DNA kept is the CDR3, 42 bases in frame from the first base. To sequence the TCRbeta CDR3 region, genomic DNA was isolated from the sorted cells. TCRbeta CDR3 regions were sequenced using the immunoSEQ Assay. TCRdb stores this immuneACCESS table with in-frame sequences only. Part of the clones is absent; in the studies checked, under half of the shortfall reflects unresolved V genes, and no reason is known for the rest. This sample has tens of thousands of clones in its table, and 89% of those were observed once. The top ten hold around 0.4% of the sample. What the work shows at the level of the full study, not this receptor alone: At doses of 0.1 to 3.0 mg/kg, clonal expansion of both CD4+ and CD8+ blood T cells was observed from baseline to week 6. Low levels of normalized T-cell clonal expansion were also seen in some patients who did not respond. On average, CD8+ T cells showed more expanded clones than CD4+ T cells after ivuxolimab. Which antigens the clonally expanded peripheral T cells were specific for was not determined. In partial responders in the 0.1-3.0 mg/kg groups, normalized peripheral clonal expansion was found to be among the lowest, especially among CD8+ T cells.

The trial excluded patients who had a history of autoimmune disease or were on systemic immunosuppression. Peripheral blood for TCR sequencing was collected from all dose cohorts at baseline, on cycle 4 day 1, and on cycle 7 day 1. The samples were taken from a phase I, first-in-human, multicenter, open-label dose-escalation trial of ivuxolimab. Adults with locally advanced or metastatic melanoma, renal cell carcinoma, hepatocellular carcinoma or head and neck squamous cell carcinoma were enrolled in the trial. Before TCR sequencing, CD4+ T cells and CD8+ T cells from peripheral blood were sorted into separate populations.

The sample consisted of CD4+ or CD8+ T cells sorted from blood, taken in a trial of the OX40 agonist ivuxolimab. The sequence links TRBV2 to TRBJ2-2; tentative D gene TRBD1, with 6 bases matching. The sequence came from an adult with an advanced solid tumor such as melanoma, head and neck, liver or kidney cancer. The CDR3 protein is CASIGQTNTGELFF. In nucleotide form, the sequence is TGTGCCAGCATTGGACAGACGAACACCGGGGAGCTGTTTTTT.